The 25 T cell receptor beta chains listed next were all sequenced from one sample in a study of T-cell memory formation after mild COVID-19. Via MiXCR, TCRdb re-called the 5' RACE reads, giving one row per CDR3 protein. This repertoire shows 80,000 to 130,000 distinct CDR3 sequences, roughly 11% found once; its top ten account for roughly 40%. The sequencing sample was made of PBMCs or a T cell subset sorted from them (not recorded which). These receptors originate from a man aged 18 to 30 who had mild COVID-19 (a few samples of this study predate the infection). Cell type and time point are not known.

This clonotype was found many times. The genes are TRBV27 and TRBJ2-7; TRBD2 aligns across 13 bases. The CDR3 has 15 residues. V lost 5 bases and J lost 1; bases outside the gene matches: 2. The germline V gene has CDR1 MNHEY and CDR2 SMNVEV (reference sequence). In DNA, the CDR3 is TGTGCCAGCAGTCCGACTAGCGGGGGGTCCTACGAGCAGTACGTC. This encodes CASSPTSGGSYEQYV.

This clonotype has just a few counts. V gene TRBV7-9 combines with J gene TRBJ1-5; D remains unclear. The ends were cut back, 3 bases at V and 6 bases at J, with 9 bases in the middle. Germline loops: CDR1 SEHNR, CDR2 FQNEAQ (reference sequence). The length of the CDR3 is 13 residues. The CDR3 DNA reads TGTGCCAGCAGCTTGCCCGGGATTCAGCCCCAGCATTTT. Translated: CASSLPGIQPQHF.

This clonotype was detected many times. This sequence joins TRBV12-5 and TRBJ2-4; D unclear. This CDR3 has 15 amino acids. The V gene's germline CDR1 is LGHNT and CDR2 FRNRAP. V shed 4 bases and J shed 0 bases, with 10 bases lying between them. CDR3 sequence (DNA): TGTGCTAGTGGTTCCCCTACCCTAGCCAAAAACATTCAGTACTTC. This sequence encodes CASGSPTLAKNIQYF.

The sample holds a few counts of this clonotype. The rearrangement joins TRBV5-1 to TRBJ2-7; a weak D match, TRBD1 (5 bases). The V end was cut by 6 bases, the J end by 4 bases, with 17 bases between. The germline V gene encodes CDR1 SGHRS and CDR2 YFSETQ. The CDR3 has 14 amino acids. The CDR3 loop is CASKDTLNAYEQYF. DNA for the CDR3: TGCGCCAGCAAGGACACCCTTAACGCTTACGAGCAGTACTTC.

This clonotype appeared many times. The chain links TRBV7-2 to TRBJ2-3; 9 bases agree with TRBD2. The CDR3 is made up of 13 amino acids. Trimming cost V 11 bases and J 4 bases; bases outside gene matches: 7. Germline loops: CDR1 SGHTA, CDR2 FQGNSA. The DNA for the CDR3 is TGTGCCGCGGCGGGGGGGCCGGCAGATACGCAGTATTTT. It is translated as CAAAGGPADTQYF.

This chain connects TRBV10-3 to TRBJ2-7; TRBD2 matches 7 bases. J gave up 0 bases and V 8 bases, and 7 bases lay outside the gene matches. Germline CDR1 is ENHRY and CDR2 is SYGVKD. This CDR3 comprises 14 residues. CDR3 amino acids: CAIGEGQSSYEQYF. In nucleotides, the CDR3 is TGTGCCATCGGGGAGGGGCAGAGCTCCTACGAGCAGTACTTC.

This clonotype showed up many times. DNA of the CDR3: TGTGCCAGCTTCGGACTAGCGGGGGACACAGATACGCAGTATTTT. Its translation is CASFGLAGDTDTQYF. The genes are TRBV7-9 and TRBJ2-3, with 13 bases that match TRBD2. Germline CDR1 is SEHNR and CDR2 is FQNEAQ (reference sequence). The CDR3 has 15 residues. J lost 2 bases, V lost 8 bases, and 4 bases had no gene match. The full variable domain, its missing parts supplied by reference TRBV7-9 and TRBJ2-3, is DTGVSQNPRHKITKRGQNVTFRCDPISEHNRLYWYRQTLGQGPEFLTYFQNEAQLEKSRLLSDRFSAERPKGSFSTLEIQRTEQGDSAMYLCASFGLAGDTDTQYFGPGTRLTVL.

This clonotype was observed at least ten times. DNA for the CDR3: TGTGCCAGCCGGCACCGGGACAGCTCCTACGAGCAGTACGTC. It specifies CASRHRDSSYEQYV. The chain recombines TRBV9 with TRBJ2-7; TRBD1 matches at 7 bases. V was pared by 7 bases and J by 0 bases, with 7 bases of the junction left unmatched. The CDR3 has 14 amino acids. Germline lookup yields CDR1 SGDLS and CDR2 YYNGEE.

The chain uses TRBV4-1 and TRBJ2-2, with TRBD1 identical over 9 bases. The CDR3 extends over 16 amino acids. Germline CDR1 is MGHRA and CDR2 is YSYEKL. Trimming took 3 bases from V and 5 from J; bases not matched to a gene: 7. The CDR3 spells CASSQGPGQGTGELFF. The DNA of the CDR3 is TGCGCCAGCAGCCAGGGCCCGGGACAGGGAACCGGGGAGCTGTTTTTT.

At least ten counts were recorded for this clonotype. V usage is TRBV7-9 and J usage is TRBJ2-2, with 7 nucleotides matching TRBD1. J gave up 2 bases and V 4 bases, and 16 bases lay outside the gene matches. Germline V gene lookup returns CDR1 SEHNR and CDR2 FQNEAQ (reference sequence). This CDR3 is 19 amino acids long. For the CDR3, the DNA is TGTGCCAGCAGCTCAGAGTATCGTGCCGGGACAGACAACACCGGGGAGCTGTTTTTT. The encoded protein is CASSSEYRAGTDNTGELFF.

In its sample, this clonotype was seen a few times. The CDR3 region has the DNA TGCGCCAGCAGCCAAGACGGGCGGGGGGCCCACTACAATGAGCAGTTCTTC. This codes for CASSQDGRGAHYNEQFF. The chain couples TRBV4-1 to TRBJ2-1, with TRBD2 identical over 8 bases. Germline CDR1 is MGHRA and CDR2 is YSYEKL. The length of the CDR3 is 17 residues. Trimming at V came to 0 bases and at J to 3 bases, leaving 7 bases not matched to a gene.

This clonotype was observed at least ten times. The CDR3 coding sequence is TGCGCCAGCAGGCCCATTCCTCGACTAGCGGTACGCAATGAGCAGTTCTTC. This codes for CASRPIPRLAVRNEQFF. V is TRBV23-1 and J is TRBJ2-1, with 9 bases identical to TRBD2. TRBV23-1 falls under the ORF class, with uncertain function. V lost 6 bases and J lost 6; bases outside the gene matches: 15. CDR3 length: 17 residues.

This clonotype appeared many times. V is TRBV11-2 and J is TRBJ1-1, with D unclear. CDR3 length equals 14 residues. The ends were cut back, 5 bases at V and 5 bases at J, with 15 bases in the middle. Per germline, CDR1 SGHAT and CDR2 FQNNGV. The DNA of the CDR3 is TGTGCCAGCAGCACTTTTCCAGAAGGGACTGAAGCTTTCTTT. Translation gives CASSTFPEGTEAFF.

This clonotype was counted between two and nine times. This rearrangement joins TRBV29-1 to TRBJ1-4, with TRBD1 as a possible D gene (5 bases). The CDR3 covers 14 residues. Trimming removed 6 bases at V and 5 bases at J, with 16 bases between. Germline V CDR1 and CDR2: SQVTM, ANQGSEA. The CDR3: CSVMGRGLNEKLFF. DNA of the CDR3: TGCAGCGTAATGGGACGGGGTTTGAATGAAAAACTGTTTTTT.

This clonotype was seen a handful of times. The chain uses TRBV4-3 and TRBJ2-1; 10 bases fit TRBD2. Trimming at V came to 0 bases and at J to 8 bases, leaving 7 bases not matched to a gene. Germline V CDR1 and CDR2: LGHNA, YSLEER. This CDR3 contains 16 residues. The CDR3 nucleotides are TGCGCCAGCAGCCAAGATTCCAGCGGGGGGGCCGATGAGCAGTTCTTC. It translates to CASSQDSSGGADEQFF.

The rearrangement links TRBV12-3 or TRBV12-4 to TRBJ1-2, with 10 bases fitting TRBD1. The CDR3 loop spans 16 amino acids. Trimming removed 4 bases from V and 4 bases from J; junction bases left unmatched: 9. The CDR3 region is CASSWTGGTSLYGYTF. The CDR3 nucleotides are TGTGCCAGCAGTTGGACAGGGGGAACATCTCTCTATGGCTACACCTTC.

The chain joins TRBV6-5 to TRBJ2-5, with 11 bases lining up with TRBD2. Germline CDR1 MNHEY, CDR2 SVGAGI. The CDR3 contains 15 residues. The J segment lost 4 bases and the V segment lost 5 bases, leaving 6 bases of the junction unmatched. The CDR3 nucleotides read TGTGCCAGCAGTAATAGCGGGGGGGCCGGAGAGACCCAGTACTTC. It translates to CASSNSGGAGETQYF.

This clonotype has only a few counts. The chain combines TRBV7-8 with TRBJ1-1; D not resolved. The CDR3 loop spans 14 amino acids. The germline V gene encodes CDR1 SGHVS and CDR2 FQNEAQ. Trimming took 8 bases from V and 4 from J, leaving 17 bases between them. The CDR3 reads CASGLLGLGTEAFF. Here the CDR3 DNA reads TGTGCCAGCGGGCTTCTTGGACTGGGCACTGAAGCTTTCTTT.

This clonotype was seen a few times. The chain joins TRBV23-1 to TRBJ2-2, with 7 bases fitting TRBD1. TRBV23-1 is an ORF, with its function uncertain. The V segment lost 1 base and the J segment 5 bases; nucleotides outside the gene matches: 7. The CDR3 extends over 16 amino acids. The CDR3 DNA reads TGCGCCAGCAGTCAATATAAGGGGGCGCATACCGGGGAGCTGTTTTTT. This gives the protein CASSQYKGAHTGELFF.

The V call is TRBV30, the J call TRBJ2-7, with 11 positions matching TRBD1. CDR1 and CDR2 from the germline V gene are GTSNPN and SVGIG (reference sequence). CDR3 length: 14 residues. V lost 4 bases to trimming and J lost 3 bases; unmatched junction nucleotides: 5. In DNA form, the CDR3 reads TGTGCCTGGACCCGGGACAGGGGGTTCTACGAGCAGTACTTC. As protein: CAWTRDRGFYEQYF.

This rearrangement joins TRBV4-2 to TRBJ2-5; 10 bases align to TRBD2. Germline values: CDR1 LGHNA, CDR2 YNFKEQ. Trimming at V came to 4 bases and at J to 7 bases, leaving 9 bases not matched to a gene. This CDR3 is built from 15 residues. This chain's CDR3 is CASSPKGLAYATQYF. CDR3 in DNA: TGTGCCAGCAGCCCAAAGGGACTAGCGTATGCGACCCAGTACTTC.

In this sample, this clonotype turned up a few times. The chain employs TRBV7-2 and TRBJ2-2; no firm D call. CDR1 and CDR2 from the germline V gene are SGHTA and FQGNSA. CDR3 length equals 13 residues. Trimming stripped 3 bases from V and 6 bases from J, with 8 bases between. DNA of the CDR3: TGTGCCAGCAGCTTTGTGACCGCCGGGGAGCTGTTTTTT. Translation: CASSFVTAGELFF.

CDR3 residues: CASSRAPLQVRSNTGELFF. In DNA, the CDR3 is TGCGCCAGCAGTCGAGCTCCCCTCCAGGTTCGCTCAAACACCGGGGAGCTGTTTTTT. The chain has TRBV4-1 and TRBJ2-2, with no clear D. V lost 6 bases and J lost 2, with 25 bases in between. The CDR3 runs to 19 residues. CDR1 and CDR2 from the germline V gene are MGHRA and YSYEKL.

The chain joins TRBV9 to TRBJ2-3, with D possibly being TRBD2 (5 bases). Trimming took off 2 bases at V and 2 bases at J, with 15 bases between the two ends. The germline CDR1 and CDR2 sequences are SGDLS and YYNGEE. The CDR3 is 16 residues long. CDR3 nucleotide sequence: TGTGCCAGCAGCGTTTTGGCTAGCTTCGCCACAGATACGCAGTATTTT. This gives the protein CASSVLASFATDTQYF.

This clonotype was observed a few times. The chain uses TRBV7-8 and TRBJ1-6; 7 bases map to TRBD1. The CDR3 covers 15 residues. J lost 4 bases, V lost 5 bases, and 5 bases had no gene match. Per germline, CDR1 SGHVS and CDR2 FQNEAQ. CDR3 loop: CASSATQGYNSPLHF. In DNA, the CDR3 is TGTGCCAGCAGCGCGACACAGGGGTATAATTCACCCCTCCACTTT.